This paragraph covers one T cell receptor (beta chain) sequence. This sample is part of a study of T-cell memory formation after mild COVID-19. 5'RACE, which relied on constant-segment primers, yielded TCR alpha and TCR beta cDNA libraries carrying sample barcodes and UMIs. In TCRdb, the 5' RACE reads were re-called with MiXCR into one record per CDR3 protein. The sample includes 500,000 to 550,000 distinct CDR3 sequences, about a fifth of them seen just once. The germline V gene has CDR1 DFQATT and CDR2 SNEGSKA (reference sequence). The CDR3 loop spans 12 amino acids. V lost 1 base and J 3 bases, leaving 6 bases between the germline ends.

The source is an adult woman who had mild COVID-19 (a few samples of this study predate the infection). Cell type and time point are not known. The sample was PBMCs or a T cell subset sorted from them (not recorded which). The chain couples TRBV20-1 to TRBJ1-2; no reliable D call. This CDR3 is CSARGVDYGYTF. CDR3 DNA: TGCAGTGCTAGAGGGGTAGACTATGGCTACACCTTC.